This TCR beta chain was captured by sequencing in a study of blood T cells in healthy people across ages. This CDR3 has 13 amino acids. The V and J ends lost 3 bases and 3 bases respectively, with 9 bases between them. CDR1 and CDR2 from the germline V gene are SQVTM and ANQGSEA. This clonotype was found a few times. Primers used in a second PCR of roughly 6 to 11 cycles were a sample-barcoded 5' primer and a J-beta primer mix. One entry per CDR3 protein results from TCRdb running MiXCR on the 5' RACE reads. The sample shows about 1.8 million distinct CDR3 sequences, about 49% of them seen only once. Sequencing used blood. The receptor was derived from a woman in her forties in good health. This chain links TRBV29-1 with TRBJ1-5; D perhaps matches TRBD1 (5 bases). CDR3 in amino acids: CSVDGGVNQPQHF. The CDR3 bases are TGCAGCGTTGATGGGGGGGTCAATCAGCCCCAGCATTTT.